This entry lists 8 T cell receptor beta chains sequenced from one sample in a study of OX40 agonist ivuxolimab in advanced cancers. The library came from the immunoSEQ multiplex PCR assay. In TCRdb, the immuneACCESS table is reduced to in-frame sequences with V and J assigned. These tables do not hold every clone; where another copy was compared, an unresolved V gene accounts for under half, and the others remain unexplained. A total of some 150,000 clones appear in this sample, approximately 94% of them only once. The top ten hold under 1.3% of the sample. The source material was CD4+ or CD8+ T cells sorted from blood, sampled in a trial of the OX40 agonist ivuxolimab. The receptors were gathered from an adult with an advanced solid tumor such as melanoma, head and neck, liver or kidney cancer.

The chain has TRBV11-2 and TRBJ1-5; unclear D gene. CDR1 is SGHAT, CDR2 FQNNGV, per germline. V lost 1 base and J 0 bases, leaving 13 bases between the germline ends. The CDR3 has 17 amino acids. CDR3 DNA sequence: TGTGCCAGCAGCTTAGGGCAGTCGATTAATAGCAATCAGCCCCAGCATTTT. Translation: CASSLGQSINSNQPQHF.

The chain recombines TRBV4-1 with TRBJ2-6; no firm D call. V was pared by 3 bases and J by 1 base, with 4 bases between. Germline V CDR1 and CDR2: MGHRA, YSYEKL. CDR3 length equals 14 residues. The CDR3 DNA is TGCGCCAGCAGCCACCCATCTGGGGCCAACGTCCTGACTTTC. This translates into CASSHPSGANVLTF.

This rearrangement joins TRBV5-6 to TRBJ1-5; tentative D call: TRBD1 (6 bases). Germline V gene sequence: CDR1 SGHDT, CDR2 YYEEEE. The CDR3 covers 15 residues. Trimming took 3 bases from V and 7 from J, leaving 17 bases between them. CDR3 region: CASSSRGQRQQPQHF. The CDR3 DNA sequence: TGTGCCAGCAGCTCTCGAGGACAGCGCCAACAGCCCCAGCATTTT.

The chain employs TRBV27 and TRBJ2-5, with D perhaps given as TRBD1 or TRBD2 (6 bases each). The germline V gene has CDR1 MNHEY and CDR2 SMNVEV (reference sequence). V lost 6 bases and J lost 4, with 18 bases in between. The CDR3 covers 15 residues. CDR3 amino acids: CASSPTRWGAETQYF. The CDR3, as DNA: TGTGCCAGCAGCCCAACAAGATGGGGGGCAGAGACCCAGTACTTC.

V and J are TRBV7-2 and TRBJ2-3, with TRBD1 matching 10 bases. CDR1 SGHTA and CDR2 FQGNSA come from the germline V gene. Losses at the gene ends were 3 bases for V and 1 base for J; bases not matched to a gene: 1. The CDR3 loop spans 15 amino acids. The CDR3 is CASSFGQGGTDTQYF. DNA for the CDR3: TGTGCCAGCAGCTTCGGACAGGGGGGCACAGATACGCAGTATTTT. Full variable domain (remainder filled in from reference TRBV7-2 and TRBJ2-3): GAGVSQSPSNKVTEKGKDVELRCDPISGHTALYWYRQSLGQGLEFLIYFQGNSAPDKSGLPSDRFSAERTGGSVSTLTIQRTQQEDSAVYLCASSFGQGGTDTQYFGPGTRLTVL.

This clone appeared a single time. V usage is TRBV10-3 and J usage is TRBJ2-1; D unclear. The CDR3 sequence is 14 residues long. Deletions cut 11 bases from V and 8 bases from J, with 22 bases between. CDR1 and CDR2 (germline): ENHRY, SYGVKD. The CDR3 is CAVRVPRTVDEQFF. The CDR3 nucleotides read TGTGCCGTCCGAGTGCCTCGGACCGTGGATGAGCAGTTCTTC.

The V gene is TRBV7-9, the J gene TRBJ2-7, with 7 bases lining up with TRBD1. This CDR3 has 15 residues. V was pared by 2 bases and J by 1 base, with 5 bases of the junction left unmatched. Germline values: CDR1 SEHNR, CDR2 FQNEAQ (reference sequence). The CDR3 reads CASSLPRDSSYEQYF. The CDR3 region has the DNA TGTGCCAGCAGCTTACCCCGGGACAGTTCCTACGAGCAGTACTTC. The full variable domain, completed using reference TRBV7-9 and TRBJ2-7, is DTGVSQNPRHKITKRGQNVTFRCDPISEHNRLYWYRQTLGQGPEFLTYFQNEAQLEKSRLLSDRFSAERPKGSFSTLEIQRTEQGDSAMYLCASSLPRDSSYEQYFGPGTRLTVT.

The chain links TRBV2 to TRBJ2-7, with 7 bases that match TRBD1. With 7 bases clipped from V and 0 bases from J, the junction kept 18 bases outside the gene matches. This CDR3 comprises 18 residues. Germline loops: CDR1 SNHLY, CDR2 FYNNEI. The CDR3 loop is CASIPRTGLTGSSYEQYF. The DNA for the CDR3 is TGTGCCAGCATACCCCGGACAGGACTTACGGGGAGCTCCTACGAGCAGTACTTC.